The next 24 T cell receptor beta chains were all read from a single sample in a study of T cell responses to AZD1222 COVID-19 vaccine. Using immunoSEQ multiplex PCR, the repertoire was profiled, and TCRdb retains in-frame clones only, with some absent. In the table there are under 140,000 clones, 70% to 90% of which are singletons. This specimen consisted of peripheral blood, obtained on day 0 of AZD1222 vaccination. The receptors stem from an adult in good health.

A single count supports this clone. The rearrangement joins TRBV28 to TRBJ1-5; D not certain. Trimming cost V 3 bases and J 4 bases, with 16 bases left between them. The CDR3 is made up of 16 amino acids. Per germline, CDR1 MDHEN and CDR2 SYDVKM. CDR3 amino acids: CASSFTLGQANQPQHF. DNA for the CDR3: TGTGCCAGCAGTTTCACGCTTGGGCAGGCGAATCAGCCCCAGCATTTT.

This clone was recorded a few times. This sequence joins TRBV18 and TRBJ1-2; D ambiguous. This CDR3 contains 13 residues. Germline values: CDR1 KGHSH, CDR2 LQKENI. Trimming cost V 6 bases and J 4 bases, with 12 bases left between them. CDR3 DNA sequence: TGTGCCAGCTCTCCGAACCCGACCTATGGCTACACCTTC. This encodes CASSPNPTYGYTF.

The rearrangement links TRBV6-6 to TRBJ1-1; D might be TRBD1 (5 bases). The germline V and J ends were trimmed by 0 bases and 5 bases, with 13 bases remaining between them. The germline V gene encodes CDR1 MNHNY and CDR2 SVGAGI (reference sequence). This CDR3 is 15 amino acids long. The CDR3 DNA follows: TGTGCCAGCAGTTACTCGATGGTGAAGGGGACTGAAGCTTTCTTT. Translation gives CASSYSMVKGTEAFF.

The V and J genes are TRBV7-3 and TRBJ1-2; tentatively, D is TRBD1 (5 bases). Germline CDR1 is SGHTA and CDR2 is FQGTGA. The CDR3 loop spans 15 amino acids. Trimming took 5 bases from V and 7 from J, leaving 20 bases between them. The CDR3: CASSLDGVGAGGYTF. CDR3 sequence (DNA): TGTGCCAGCAGCCTGGATGGGGTAGGGGCGGGTGGCTACACCTTC.

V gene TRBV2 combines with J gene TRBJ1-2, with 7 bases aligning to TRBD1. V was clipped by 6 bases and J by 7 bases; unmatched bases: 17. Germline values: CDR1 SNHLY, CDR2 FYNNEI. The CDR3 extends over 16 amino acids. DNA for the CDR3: TGTGCCAGCAGCCTCCAGGGGGGAGATCTAGGGGCTGGCTACACCTTC. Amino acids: CASSLQGGDLGAGYTF.

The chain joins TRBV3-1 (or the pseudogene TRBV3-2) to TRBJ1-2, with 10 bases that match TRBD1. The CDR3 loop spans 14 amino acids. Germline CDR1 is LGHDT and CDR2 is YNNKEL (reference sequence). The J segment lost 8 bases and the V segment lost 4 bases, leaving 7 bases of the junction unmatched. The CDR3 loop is CASSPRDRGYGYTF. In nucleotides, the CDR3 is TGTGCCAGCAGCCCCCGGGACAGGGGTTACGGCTACACCTTC.

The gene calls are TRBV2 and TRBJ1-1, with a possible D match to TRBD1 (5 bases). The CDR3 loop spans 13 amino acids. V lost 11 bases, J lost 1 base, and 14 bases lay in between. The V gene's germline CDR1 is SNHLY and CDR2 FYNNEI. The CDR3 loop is CAGGWMPNTEAFF. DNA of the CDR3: TGTGCCGGGGGGTGGATGCCGAACACTGAAGCTTTCTTT.

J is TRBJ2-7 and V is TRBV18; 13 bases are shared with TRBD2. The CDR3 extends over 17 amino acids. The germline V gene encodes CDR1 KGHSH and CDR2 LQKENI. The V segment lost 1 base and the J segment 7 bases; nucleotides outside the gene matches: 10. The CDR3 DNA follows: TGTGCCAGCTCACCACTGGGAACTAGCGGGAGGGCACTTGAGCAGTACTTC. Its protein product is CASSPLGTSGRALEQYF. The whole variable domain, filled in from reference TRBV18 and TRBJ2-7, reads NAGVMQNPRHLVRRRGQEARLRCSPMKGHSHVYWYRQLPEEGLKFMVYLQKENIIDESGMPKERFSAEFPKEGPSILRIQQVVRGDSAAYFCASSPLGTSGRALEQYFGPGTRLTVT.

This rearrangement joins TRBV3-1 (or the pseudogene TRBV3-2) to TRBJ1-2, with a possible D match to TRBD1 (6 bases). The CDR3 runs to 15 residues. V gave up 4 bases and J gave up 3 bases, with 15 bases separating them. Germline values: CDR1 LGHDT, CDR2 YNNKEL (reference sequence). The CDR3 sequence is CASSRRTVTHYGYTF. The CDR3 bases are TGTGCCAGCAGCCGGCGGACAGTTACGCACTATGGCTACACCTTC.

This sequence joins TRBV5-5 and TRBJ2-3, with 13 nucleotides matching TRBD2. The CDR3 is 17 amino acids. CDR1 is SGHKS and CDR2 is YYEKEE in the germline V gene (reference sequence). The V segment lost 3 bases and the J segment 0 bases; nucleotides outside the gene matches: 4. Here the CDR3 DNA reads TGTGCCAGCAGCTGGACTAGCGGGGGTTCTAGCACAGATACGCAGTATTTT. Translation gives CASSWTSGGSSTDTQYF.

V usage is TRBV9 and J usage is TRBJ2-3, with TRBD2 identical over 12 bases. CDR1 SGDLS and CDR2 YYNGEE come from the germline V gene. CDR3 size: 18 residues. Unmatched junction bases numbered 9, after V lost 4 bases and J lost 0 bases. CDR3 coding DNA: TGTGCCAGCAGCTATAGGGCTAGCGGGAGGGGAAGCACAGATACGCAGTATTTT. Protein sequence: CASSYRASGRGSTDTQYF.

CDR3 nucleotides: TGTGCCAGCAGTTACCTGGGACAGGCTTATGGCTACACCTTC. Residues: CASSYLGQAYGYTF. This chain uses TRBV6-5 with TRBJ1-2, with TRBD1 identical over 8 bases. Germline CDR1 MNHEY, CDR2 SVGAGI. V lost 2 bases and J lost 5; bases outside the gene matches: 4. The CDR3 runs 14 residues.

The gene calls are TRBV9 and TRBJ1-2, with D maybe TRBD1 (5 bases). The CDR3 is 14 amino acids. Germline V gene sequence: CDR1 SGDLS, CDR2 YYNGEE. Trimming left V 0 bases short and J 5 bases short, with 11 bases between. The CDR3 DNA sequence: TGTGCCAGCAGCGTAGAGGCAGGGACTTATGGCTACACCTTC. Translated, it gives CASSVEAGTYGYTF.

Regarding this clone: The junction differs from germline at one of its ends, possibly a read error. In nucleotides, the CDR3 is TGTGCCGGGAGGACAGGGGGGAATGAAAAACTGTTTTTT. It translates to CAGRTGGNEKLFF. The chain uses TRBV30 and TRBJ1-4, with 10 nucleotides matching TRBD1. Per the germline V gene, CDR1 is GTSNPN and CDR2 is SVGIG (reference sequence). The CDR3 extends over 13 amino acids.

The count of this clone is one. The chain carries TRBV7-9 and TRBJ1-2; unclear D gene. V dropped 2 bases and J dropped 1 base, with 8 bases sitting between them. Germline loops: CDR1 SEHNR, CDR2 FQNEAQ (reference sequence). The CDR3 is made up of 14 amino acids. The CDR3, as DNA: TGTGCCAGCAGCTTATTGACGGTTAACTATGGCTACACCTTC. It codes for CASSLLTVNYGYTF.

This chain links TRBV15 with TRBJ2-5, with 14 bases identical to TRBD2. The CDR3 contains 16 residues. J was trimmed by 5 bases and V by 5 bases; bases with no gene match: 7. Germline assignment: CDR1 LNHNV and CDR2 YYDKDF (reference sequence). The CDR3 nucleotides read TGTGCCACCAGCGGCGGACTAGCGGGAGGAGGTGAGACCCAGTACTTC. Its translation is CATSGGLAGGGETQYF.

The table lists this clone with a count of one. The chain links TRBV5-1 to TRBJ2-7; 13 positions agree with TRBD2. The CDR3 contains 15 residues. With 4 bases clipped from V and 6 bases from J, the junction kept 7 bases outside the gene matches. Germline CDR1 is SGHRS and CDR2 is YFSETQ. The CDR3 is CASSGGLAGTSEQYF. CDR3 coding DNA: TGCGCCAGCAGCGGGGGACTAGCGGGGACTTCCGAGCAGTACTTC.

CDR3 bases: TGTGCCAGCAGCTTCGGCACTGAAGCTTTCTTT. Amino acid sequence: CASSFGTEAFF. The rearrangement links TRBV5-6 to TRBJ1-1; no definite D call. CDR3 length: 11 residues. The germline CDR1 and CDR2 sequences are SGHDT and YYEEEE. Trimming pared 2 bases from V and 4 bases from J, leaving 3 bases between.

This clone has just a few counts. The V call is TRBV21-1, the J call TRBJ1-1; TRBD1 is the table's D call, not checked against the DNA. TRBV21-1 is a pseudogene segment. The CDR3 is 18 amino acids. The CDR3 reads CASKGQGMVGLDNTEAFF. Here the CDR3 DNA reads TGTGCCAGCAAGGGACAGGGGATGGTCGGTTTGGATAACACTGAAGCTTTCTTT.

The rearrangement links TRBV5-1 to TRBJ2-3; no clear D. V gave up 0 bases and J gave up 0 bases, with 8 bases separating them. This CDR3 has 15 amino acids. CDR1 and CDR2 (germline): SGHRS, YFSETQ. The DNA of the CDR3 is TGCGCCAGCAGCTTGGATCCGTCTAGCACAGATACGCAGTATTTT. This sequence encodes CASSLDPSSTDTQYF. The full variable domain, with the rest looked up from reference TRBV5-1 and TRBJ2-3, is KAGVTQTPRYLIKTRGQQVTLSCSPISGHRSVSWYQQTPGQGLQFLFEYFSETQRNKGNFPGRFSGRQFSNSRSEMNVSTLELGDSALYLCASSLDPSSTDTQYFGPGTRLTVL.

Here the CDR3 reads CASSDRGLSNQPQHF. The DNA of the CDR3 is TGTGCCAGCAGTGACAGGGGGCTCAGCAATCAGCCCCAGCATTTT. The chain links TRBV2 to TRBJ1-5; TRBD1 aligns across 8 bases. The CDR3 is 15 residues long. Trimming took 3 bases from V and 1 from J; bases not matched to a gene: 2. Per germline, CDR1 SNHLY and CDR2 FYNNEI.

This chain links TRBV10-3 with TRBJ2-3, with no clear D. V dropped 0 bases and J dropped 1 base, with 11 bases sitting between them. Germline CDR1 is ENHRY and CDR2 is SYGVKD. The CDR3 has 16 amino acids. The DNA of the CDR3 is TGTGCCATCAGTGAGTCCTCCTTTGCTGGCACAGATACGCAGTATTTT. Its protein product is CAISESSFAGTDTQYF.

CDR3 in DNA: TGTGCCAGCAGCTTAGCTGAGGTGAACACTGAAGCTTTCTTT. Translating it yields CASSLAEVNTEAFF. This chain links TRBV7-9 with TRBJ1-1, with no clear D. The CDR3 has 14 residues. Trimming left V 0 bases short and J 0 bases short, with 5 bases between. The germline CDR1 and CDR2 sequences are SEHNR and FQNEAQ (reference sequence).

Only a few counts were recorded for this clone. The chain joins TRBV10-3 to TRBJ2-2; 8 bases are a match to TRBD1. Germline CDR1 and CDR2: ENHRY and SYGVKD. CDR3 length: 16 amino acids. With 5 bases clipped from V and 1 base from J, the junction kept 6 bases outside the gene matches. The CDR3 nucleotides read TGTGCCATCAGTACAACAGGGGGGATGAACACCGGGGAGCTGTTTTTT. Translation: CAISTTGGMNTGELFF.